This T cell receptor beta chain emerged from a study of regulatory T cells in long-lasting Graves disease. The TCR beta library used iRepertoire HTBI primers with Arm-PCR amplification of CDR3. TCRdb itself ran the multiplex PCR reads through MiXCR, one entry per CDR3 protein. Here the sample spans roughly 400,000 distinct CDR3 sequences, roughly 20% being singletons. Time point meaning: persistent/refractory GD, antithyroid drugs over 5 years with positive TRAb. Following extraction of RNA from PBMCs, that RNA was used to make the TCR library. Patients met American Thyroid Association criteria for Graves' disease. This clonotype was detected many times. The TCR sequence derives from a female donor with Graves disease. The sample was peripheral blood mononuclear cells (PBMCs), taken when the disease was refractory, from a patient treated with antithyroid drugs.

This chain's CDR3 is CASSFVTGSNSLSGANVLTF. CDR3 bases: TGTGCCAGCAGTTTCGTGACAGGGAGTAACTCCCTCTCTGGGGCCAACGTCCTGACTTTC. The chain has TRBV6-5 and TRBJ2-6; 7 bases line up with TRBD1. V was pared by 4 bases and J by 0 bases, with 15 bases of the junction left unmatched. Per germline, CDR1 MNHEY and CDR2 SVGAGI. CDR3 size: 20 residues.